The 22 T cell receptor beta chains presented below share a single source sample, sequenced in a study of cytomegalovirus exposure and HLA in healthy donors. In the PCR, 60 Vbeta and 13 Jbeta primers were used. Sequenced by immunoSEQ multiplex PCR; TCRdb stores in-frame clones only, minus some. The top ten clones hold 2% to 2.5% of a sample with 100,000 or so clones, roughly 69% of them seen once. Sequenced: PBMCs. The receptors shown here come from a human donor in good health.

The chain recombines TRBV29-1 with TRBJ2-1, with 9 bases aligning to TRBD2. The J segment lost 6 bases and the V segment lost 6 bases, leaving 9 bases of the junction unmatched. The CDR3 has 14 amino acids. Germline V gene lookup returns CDR1 SQVTM and CDR2 ANQGSEA. CDR3 DNA: TGCAGCGTAGATAACCAGCGGGAGGTCAATGAGCAGTTCTTC. Translating gives CSVDNQREVNEQFF.

This rearrangement joins TRBV2 to TRBJ2-2, with 7 positions matching TRBD1. Unmatched junction bases numbered 7, after V lost 6 bases and J lost 6 bases. Germline lookup yields CDR1 SNHLY and CDR2 FYNNEI. The CDR3 covers 14 residues. CDR3 in amino acids: CASRTGLGAGELFF. In nucleotides, the CDR3 is TGTGCCAGCAGGACAGGGCTCGGCGCCGGGGAGCTGTTTTTT.

The V call is TRBV5-5, the J call TRBJ1-5, with D uncertain. Germline V gene sequence: CDR1 SGHKS, CDR2 YYEKEE (reference sequence). The CDR3 is 16 amino acids. V was clipped by 0 bases and J by 0 bases, with 10 bases between them. In nucleotides, the CDR3 is TGTGCCAGCAGCTTGGCAACCGGGTTTAGCAATCAGCCCCAGCATTTT. It yields the protein CASSLATGFSNQPQHF.

The V and J genes are TRBV5-1 and TRBJ1-6; the D is unclear. Germline V lookup: CDR1 SGHRS, CDR2 YFSETQ. The germline V and J ends were trimmed by 1 base and 7 bases, with 9 bases remaining between them. This CDR3 has 14 residues. The CDR3 bases are TGCGCCAGCAGCTTGAGGGAGGTGAATTCACCCCTCCACTTT. Protein sequence: CASSLREVNSPLHF.

The chain recombines TRBV2 with TRBJ1-2; maybe TRBD1 (6 bases). Germline assignment: CDR1 SNHLY and CDR2 FYNNEI. CDR3 size: 12 residues. Trimming left V 6 bases short and J 8 bases short, with 13 bases between. The CDR3 DNA follows: TGTGCCAGCAGCCCAAGGGGGGGAGGCTACACCTTC. Translation: CASSPRGGGYTF.

The chain employs TRBV10-1 and TRBJ2-2; possible D gene TRBD1, 5 bases. Per the germline V gene, CDR1 is WNHNN and CDR2 is SYGVQD (reference sequence). Deletions cut 4 bases from V and 2 bases from J, with 8 bases between. This CDR3 spans 14 amino acids. The CDR3 DNA reads TGCGCCAGCAGTGGACAGTTCAACACCGGGGAGCTGTTTTTT. This translates into CASSGQFNTGELFF.

The J gene is TRBJ1-3, the V gene TRBV29-1, with 10 nucleotides matching TRBD1. The CDR3 has 16 residues. The germline gives CDR1 SQVTM, CDR2 ANQGSEA. The J segment lost 0 bases and the V segment lost 3 bases, leaving 5 bases of the junction unmatched. DNA for the CDR3: TGCAGCGTTGAGGGGACAGGGGTCAGCTCTGGAAACACCATATATTTT. Residues: CSVEGTGVSSGNTIYF.

The CDR3 here is CASSLTGSNQPQHF. In DNA form, the CDR3 reads TGTGCCAGTAGTTTGACTGGGAGCAATCAGCCCCAGCATTTT. The rearrangement joins TRBV19 to TRBJ1-5; D unresolved. Trimming left V 5 bases short and J 1 base short, with 9 bases between. This CDR3 is built from 14 residues. Germline V gene data show CDR1 as LNHDA and CDR2 as SQIVND (reference sequence).

V is TRBV30 and J is TRBJ2-2, with D possibly TRBD2 on 5 matching bases. Looked up from germline, CDR1 is GTSNPN and CDR2 is SVGIG (reference sequence). The V end lost 8 bases, the J end lost 1 base, and 14 bases lay between the germline ends. This CDR3 spans 14 amino acids. The CDR3 region is CAMNTGVNTGELFF. CDR3 nucleotide sequence: TGTGCCATGAACACCGGGGTGAACACCGGGGAGCTGTTTTTT.

V and J are TRBV7-2 and TRBJ2-1, with 13 bases aligning to TRBD2. Germline-derived CDR1 and CDR2 are SGHTA and FQGNSA. The CDR3 length is 17 residues. V dropped 4 bases and J dropped 7; count of bases not matched to a gene: 10. The CDR3 region is CASSSPRLAGGWNEQFF. Here the CDR3 DNA reads TGTGCCAGCAGCTCCCCGCGACTAGCGGGAGGCTGGAATGAGCAGTTCTTC. The whole variable domain, filled in from reference TRBV7-2 and TRBJ2-1, reads GAGVSQSPSNKVTEKGKDVELRCDPISGHTALYWYRQSLGQGLEFLIYFQGNSAPDKSGLPSDRFSAERTGGSVSTLTIQRTQQEDSAVYLCASSSPRLAGGWNEQFFGPGTRLTVL.

The chain recombines TRBV14 with TRBJ2-7, with TRBD2 matching over 11 bases. CDR1 is SGHDN and CDR2 is FVKESK in the germline V gene. The CDR3 length is 18 residues. J gave up 2 bases and V 4 bases, and 13 bases lay outside the gene matches. For the CDR3, the DNA is TGTGCCAGCAGCCCTTTTCTTATGACTAGCGGGATCCCCTACGAGCAGTACTTC. Residues: CASSPFLMTSGIPYEQYF.

V is TRBV28 and J is TRBJ2-5; the match to TRBD1 covers 9 bases. The CDR3 loop spans 16 amino acids. Germline CDR1 reads MDHEN; CDR2 reads SYDVKM. V shed 3 bases and J 5 bases; nucleotides not matched to a gene: 10. CDR3 coding DNA: TGTGCCAGCAGTTTCGTCGGTACAGGGGGCAGGGAGACCCAGTACTTC. Protein: CASSFVGTGGRETQYF.

This clone was counted a few times. V usage is TRBV4-1 and J usage is TRBJ2-3; 7 bases are a match to TRBD2. This CDR3 is 16 amino acids long. Germline loops: CDR1 MGHRA, CDR2 YSYEKL. Trimming removed 0 bases from V and 4 bases from J; junction bases left unmatched: 7. CDR3: CASSQEGGRGADTQYF. The CDR3 region has the DNA TGCGCCAGCAGCCAAGAGGGCGGGAGAGGGGCAGATACGCAGTATTTT.

The chain has TRBV7-8 and TRBJ1-5; weak D call: TRBD1 (5 bases). Germline V gene sequence: CDR1 SGHVS, CDR2 FQNEAQ. Trimming removed 5 bases at V and 4 bases at J, with 18 bases between. The CDR3 spans 16 residues. This CDR3 is CASSAGERGGNQPQHF. The CDR3 DNA reads as TGTGCCAGCAGCGCCGGAGAGAGGGGAGGGAATCAGCCCCAGCATTTT.

V is TRBV4-1 and J is TRBJ2-5; tentative D call: TRBD2 (6 bases). This CDR3 contains 13 residues. In germline, CDR1 is MGHRA, CDR2 YSYEKL. Trimming cost V 4 bases and J 4 bases, with 10 bases left between them. DNA for the CDR3: TGCGCCAGCAGCCCCGGGACTTTAGAGACCCAGTACTTC. This codes for CASSPGTLETQYF.

The chain has TRBV5-6 and TRBJ1-3; D perhaps matches TRBD1 (5 bases). CDR1 and CDR2 (germline): SGHDT, YYEEEE. V was pared by 4 bases and J by 0 bases, with 14 bases between. The CDR3 spans 16 residues. Written as DNA, the CDR3 is TGTGCCAGCAGCCATTACTTTGGGGCCTCTGGAAACACCATATATTTT. This sequence encodes CASSHYFGASGNTIYF.

The chain joins TRBV4-3 to TRBJ1-2; D gene uncertain. The CDR3 spans 16 residues. Trimming stripped 0 bases from V and 0 bases from J, with 11 bases between. Germline CDR1 reads LGHNA; CDR2 reads YSLEER. This chain's CDR3 is CASSQDPKRPNYGYTF. Here the CDR3 DNA reads TGCGCCAGCAGCCAAGATCCTAAGCGCCCTAACTATGGCTACACCTTC.

The genes are TRBV7-9 and TRBJ2-3; 11 bases agree with TRBD2. The trim removed 5 bases at V and 3 bases at J, leaving 4 bases unmatched. The CDR3 is 15 amino acids. Germline V gene sequence: CDR1 SEHNR, CDR2 FQNEAQ (reference sequence). The CDR3 bases are TGTGCCAGCAGCACGACTAGCGGGAAGACAGATACGCAGTATTTT. Translating it yields CASSTTSGKTDTQYF.

CDR3 amino acids: CASSLVAGVSYNEQFF. The CDR3 DNA sequence: TGCGCCAGCAGCTTGGTTGCGGGGGTCTCCTACAATGAGCAGTTCTTC. The chain links TRBV5-1 to TRBJ2-1; 7 bases match TRBD2. The CDR3 totals 16 residues. Germline CDR1 is SGHRS and CDR2 is YFSETQ. The J segment lost 0 bases and the V segment lost 0 bases, leaving 3 bases of the junction unmatched.

The gene calls are TRBV28 and TRBJ1-3; no clear D. From germline, CDR1 is MDHEN and CDR2 SYDVKM. V was trimmed by 9 bases and J by 4 bases, leaving 4 bases between them. This CDR3 has 10 residues. CDR3 sequence reads: CASSGNTIYF. The CDR3 region has the DNA TGTGCCAGTTCAGGAAACACCATATATTTT.

V usage is TRBV5-1 and J usage is TRBJ2-7; 11 bases match TRBD2. Germline CDR1 is SGHRS and CDR2 is YFSETQ. V trimming: 4 bases; J trimming: 0 bases; junction bases outside the gene matches: 0. The CDR3 is 14 amino acids. The CDR3 spells CASSTSGSSYEQYF. DNA for the CDR3: TGCGCCAGCAGCACTAGCGGGAGCTCCTACGAGCAGTACTTC.

The genes are TRBV15 and TRBJ2-5, with D possibly TRBD1 on 6 matching bases. This CDR3 has 15 amino acids. Trimming pared 1 base from V and 9 bases from J, leaving 18 bases between. Germline assignment: CDR1 LNHNV and CDR2 YYDKDF (reference sequence). The CDR3 coding sequence is TGTGCCACCAGCAGAGCATGGACAGCCTCAATGGCCCAGTACTTC. Protein product: CATSRAWTASMAQYF.